The clone carrying this TCR beta chain was found once. The data are from a study of blood T cell repertoires in COVID-19. For the study at large: PBMCs, B-cell-depleted T cells, or T cells were the source of the cDNA or gDNA that made up the material.

CDR1 LGHDT and CDR2 YNNKEL come from the germline V gene (reference sequence). Losses at the gene ends were 3 bases for V and 4 bases for J; bases not matched to a gene: 4. The CDR3 has 14 residues. The authors' processing: Amplified reference gene primers provided the basis for estimating nucleated cell counts. Measured with immunoSEQ multiplex PCR; TCRdb has only the in-frame clones, and not every one. That table furnishes V, J and clone size, whereas the DNA furnished D and trimming. Among 150,000 or so clones listed, 70% to 90% were seen once. Participants were aged about 18 to 95 years, lived in about 26 US areas, and enrolled virtually.

This TCR was sampled from a man aged 40-49 years who had recovered from COVID-19. The gene calls are TRBV3-1 (or the pseudogene TRBV3-2) and TRBJ2-3; 7 bases are shared with TRBD2. Input material: PBMCs or T cells enriched from blood (not recorded which). This CDR3 is CASSQTSPPDTQYF. The CDR3 region has the DNA TGTGCCAGCAGCCAGACTAGCCCCCCAGATACGCAGTATTTT.